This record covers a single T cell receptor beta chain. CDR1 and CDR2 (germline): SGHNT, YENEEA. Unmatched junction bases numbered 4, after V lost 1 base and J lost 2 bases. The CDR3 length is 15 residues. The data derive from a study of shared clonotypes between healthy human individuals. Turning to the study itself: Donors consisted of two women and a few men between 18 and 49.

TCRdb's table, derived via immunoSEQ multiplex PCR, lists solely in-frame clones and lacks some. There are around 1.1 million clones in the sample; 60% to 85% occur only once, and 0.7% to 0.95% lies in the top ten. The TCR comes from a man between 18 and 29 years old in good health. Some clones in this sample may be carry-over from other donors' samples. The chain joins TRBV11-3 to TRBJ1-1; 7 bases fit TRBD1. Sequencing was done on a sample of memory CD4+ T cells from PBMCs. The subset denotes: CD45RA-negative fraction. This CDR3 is CASSLGDSRNTEAFF. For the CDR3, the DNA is TGTGCCAGCAGCTTAGGGGACAGTCGTAACACTGAAGCTTTCTTT. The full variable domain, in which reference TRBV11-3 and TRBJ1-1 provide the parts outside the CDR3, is EAGVVQSPRYKIIEKKQPVAFWCNPISGHNTLYWYLQNLGQGPELLIRYENEEAVDDSQLPKDRFSAERLKGVDSTLKIQPAELGDSAVYLCASSLGDSRNTEAFFGQGTRLTVV.